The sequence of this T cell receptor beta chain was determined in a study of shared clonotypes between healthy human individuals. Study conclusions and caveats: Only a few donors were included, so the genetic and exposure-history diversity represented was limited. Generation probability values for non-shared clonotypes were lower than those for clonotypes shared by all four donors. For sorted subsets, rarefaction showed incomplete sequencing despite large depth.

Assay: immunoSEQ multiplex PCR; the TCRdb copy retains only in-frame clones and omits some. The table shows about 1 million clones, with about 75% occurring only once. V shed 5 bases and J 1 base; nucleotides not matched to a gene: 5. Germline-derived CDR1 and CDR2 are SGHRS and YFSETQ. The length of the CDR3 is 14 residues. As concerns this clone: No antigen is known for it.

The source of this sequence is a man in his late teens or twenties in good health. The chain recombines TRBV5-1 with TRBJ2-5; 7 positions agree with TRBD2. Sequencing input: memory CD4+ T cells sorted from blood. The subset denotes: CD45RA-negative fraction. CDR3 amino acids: CASRETGGQETQYF. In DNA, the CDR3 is TGCGCCAGCAGAGAAACGGGGGGCCAAGAGACCCAGTACTTC.